A single sample gave rise to the 14 T cell receptor beta chains below, sequenced in a study of STAT5B mutations in CD4+ large granular lymphocyte leukemia. Using immunoSEQ multiplex PCR, the repertoire was profiled, and TCRdb retains in-frame clones only, with some absent. The table has some 34,000 clones, roughly four fifths seen once. Material for sequencing was CD4+ T cells from blood buffy coats. Receptor source: a human donor in good health.

This clone was observed once. This chain joins TRBV4-1 and TRBJ2-3; 12 bases match TRBD2. J lost 4 bases, V lost 4 bases, and 6 bases had no gene match. Germline values: CDR1 MGHRA, CDR2 YSYEKL. This CDR3 comprises 16 residues. The CDR3 loop reads CASSLRLAGESDTQYF. The CDR3 DNA sequence: TGCGCCAGCAGCCTCCGACTAGCGGGGGAGTCAGATACGCAGTATTTT.

The chain carries TRBV10-3 and TRBJ1-2, with TRBD1 identical over 11 bases. Germline CDR1 ENHRY, CDR2 SYGVKD. The CDR3 has 13 amino acids. The junction had 5 bases not matched to a gene; V was cut back by 7 bases and J by 7 bases. The chain's CDR3 is CAIMGQGDGGYTF. In DNA, the CDR3 is TGTGCCATCATGGGACAGGGGGATGGTGGCTACACCTTC.

This clone showed up just once. V gene TRBV5-4 combines with J gene TRBJ1-1; D unclear. The germline gives CDR1 SGHNT, CDR2 YYREEE (reference sequence). V was trimmed by 4 bases and J by 0 bases, leaving 10 bases between them. This CDR3 comprises 14 residues. CDR3: CASSRWNLNTEAFF. The DNA of the CDR3 is TGTGCCAGCAGCCGATGGAACTTGAACACTGAAGCTTTCTTT.

The chain couples TRBV19 to TRBJ2-2, with D perhaps matching TRBD1 (6 bases). V dropped 6 bases and J dropped 1 base, with 12 bases sitting between them. Per germline, CDR1 LNHDA and CDR2 SQIVND (reference sequence). The CDR3 contains 15 residues. The CDR3: CASRTGTQNTGELFF. In DNA form, the CDR3 reads TGTGCCAGTAGAACCGGGACACAGAACACCGGGGAGCTGTTTTTT.

The chain carries TRBV15 and TRBJ1-4; D is uncertain. Germline V gene data show CDR1 as LNHNV and CDR2 as YYDKDF (reference sequence). V was cut by 4 bases and J by 0 bases, with 12 bases left in between. The CDR3 is made up of 16 amino acids. In nucleotides, the CDR3 is TGTGCCACCAGCATGGAACGGATCGCAACTAATGAAAAACTGTTTTTT. It translates to CATSMERIATNEKLFF.

J is TRBJ2-1 and V is TRBV7-6; 9 bases line up with TRBD1. Unmatched junction bases numbered 4, after V lost 0 bases and J lost 7 bases. The CDR3 consists of 15 residues. CDR1 is SGHVS, CDR2 FNYEAQ, per germline. CDR3 protein: CASSLARTGANEQFF. The CDR3 DNA sequence: TGTGCCAGCAGCTTAGCGCGGACAGGGGCAAATGAGCAGTTCTTC.

The CDR3 spells CASSLAPAATSPLHF. CDR3 DNA sequence: TGTGCCAGCAGCTTAGCGCCGGCCGCCACTTCACCCCTCCACTTT. V and J are TRBV7-2 and TRBJ1-6; D call uncertain. Germline-derived CDR1 and CDR2 are SGHTA and FQGNSA. This CDR3 comprises 15 residues. With 0 bases removed from V and 9 bases from J, the gap between germline ends came to 12 bases.

The chain uses TRBV5-5 and TRBJ1-2, with D possibly TRBD1 on 5 matching bases. With 4 bases removed from V and 2 bases from J, the gap between germline ends came to 9 bases. CDR3 length: 13 amino acids. CDR1 and CDR2 from the germline V gene are SGHKS and YYEKEE (reference sequence). This CDR3 is CASSADRNYGYTF. For the CDR3, the DNA is TGTGCCAGCAGCGCTGACAGAAACTATGGCTACACCTTC.

The rearrangement links TRBV21-1 to TRBJ2-1; the table's TRBD1 call for D was not verified on the DNA. TRBV21-1 constitutes a pseudogene. The CDR3 covers 11 residues. The CDR3: CGQGAYNEQFF. The DNA of the CDR3 is TGTGGGCAGGGGGCCTACAATGAGCAGTTCTTC.

In its sample, this clone was seen once. The chain is built from TRBV30 and TRBJ1-2, with 7 bases identical to TRBD1. The trim removed 1 base at V and 8 bases at J, leaving 10 bases unmatched. CDR1 and CDR2 from the germline V gene are GTSNPN and SVGIG (reference sequence). CDR3 length equals 14 residues. In DNA form, the CDR3 reads TGTGCCTGGAGTGCTGGTCAGGGGGGGGACGGCTACACCTTC. Amino acid sequence: CAWSAGQGGDGYTF.

The chain uses TRBV11-2 and TRBJ1-1, with no clear D. The CDR3 is 15 amino acids. Germline CDR1 reads SGHAT; CDR2 reads FQNNGV. The V and J ends lost 6 bases and 0 bases respectively, with 14 bases between them. The CDR3 protein is CASRNSDIMNTEAFF. CDR3 nucleotides: TGTGCCAGCAGAAACTCAGATATTATGAACACTGAAGCTTTCTTT.

The chain joins TRBV28 to TRBJ2-5, with TRBD1 identical over 7 bases. The CDR3 consists of 15 residues. J was trimmed by 1 base and V by 4 bases; bases with no gene match: 6. Germline CDR1 is MDHEN and CDR2 is SYDVKM. The CDR3 DNA sequence: TGTGCCAGCAGTTATCCCACAGGGGTCCAAGAGACCCAGTACTTC. It translates to CASSYPTGVQETQYF.

The chain couples TRBV5-4 to TRBJ2-7; weak D call: TRBD2 (5 bases). The V and J ends lost 4 bases and 1 base respectively, with 12 bases between them. Germline values: CDR1 SGHNT, CDR2 YYREEE (reference sequence). This CDR3 has 14 amino acids. The CDR3 bases are TGTGCCAGCAGCCGCGGACTGGATTCCTACGAGCAGTACTTC. It codes for CASSRGLDSYEQYF.

This clone appeared a single time. The V and J genes are TRBV15 and TRBJ2-2; TRBD1 might be the D (6 bases). This CDR3 is built from 17 residues. V was cut by 0 bases and J by 4 bases, with 15 bases left in between. Germline loops: CDR1 LNHNV, CDR2 YYDKDF (reference sequence). CDR3 nucleotides: TGTGCCACCAGCAGAGAGGGGGCAGGGACCGGCACCGGGGAGCTGTTTTTT. Protein sequence: CATSREGAGTGTGELFF.